This T cell receptor (beta chain) originates from a study of a mutant IDH1 vaccine in newly diagnosed glioma. For the study at large: Pretreatment consisted of radiotherapy, temozolomide, or both, with most receiving both.

Using immunoSEQ multiplex PCR, the repertoire was profiled, and TCRdb retains in-frame clones only, with some absent. The data hold almost 85,000 clones, with 85% observed a single time. Time point noted: week 23, last vaccination. What each vaccine dose contained was 300 ug of mutant IDH1 20-mer peptide, accompanied by topical imiquimod. This CDR3 is built from 15 residues. Germline CDR1 MNHEY, CDR2 SVGAGI. Trimming removed 2 bases from V and 4 bases from J; junction bases left unmatched: 4. Regarding this clone: Its cognate antigen is unknown.

The genes are TRBV6-5 and TRBJ2-2; 7 bases map to TRBD1. The sequence derives from a young man with glioma. Some clones in this sample may be carry-over from other donors' samples. The source material was PBMCs, sampled from a glioma patient whose treatment included an IDH1 peptide vaccine. The CDR3: CASSYGTDFTGELFF. The DNA for the CDR3 is TGTGCCAGCAGTTACGGGACAGACTTCACCGGGGAGCTGTTTTTT.